This is a list of T cell receptor beta chains from one sample in a study of identical twins. TCRdb passed the 5' RACE reads through MiXCR, listing each CDR3 protein once. Of 200,000 to 250,000 distinct CDR3 sequences listed, around 6.5% are singletons. The same specimen was also included in a second study, on T cells expressing NK-cell markers.

Specimen: CD8+ T cells sorted from blood. Source of these receptors: a young woman in good health. CDR3s include the opening cysteine and the closing phenylalanine or tryptophan. The D gene is left open where the match is weak. Size tells how often a clone was seen (once, few, many) or the class of an expanded clone, and some rows leave it out.

abundance,j_gene,d_gene,v_gene,CDR3nt,CDR3aa
many,TRBJ2-3,TRBD2,TRBV4-3,TGCGCCAGCAGCCAACCCACCGGGACTAGCGGTACAGATACGCAGTATTTT,CASSQPTGTSGTDTQYF
few,TRBJ2-7,TRBD2,TRBV5-6,TGTGCCAGCAGCGCCGGGGTAGCGGGAGCATACGAGCAGTACTTC,CASSAGVAGAYEQYF
many,TRBJ2-1,-,TRBV20-1,TGCAGTGCTAGGGGGGGGGCCGCTGAGCAGTTCTTC,CSARGGAAEQFF
many,TRBJ2-7,TRBD1,TRBV7-9,TGTGCCAGCAGCCCCCCGACAGGGCGATACGAGCAGTACTTC,CASSPPTGRYEQYF
many,TRBJ2-7,-,TRBV5-5,TGTGCCAGCAGCTTGATAGGGAGCTCCTACGAGCAGTACTTC,CASSLIGSSYEQYF
few,TRBJ1-4,TRBD1,TRBV11-2,TGTGCCAGCAGCTTAGAGGGACAGGGGAAACTGTTTTTT,CASSLEGQGKLFF
-,TRBJ2-1,-,TRBV12-3/TRBV12-4,TGTGCCAGCGGGCAAGGATTATACAATGAGCAGTTCTTC,CASGQGLYNEQFF
many,TRBJ1-2,-,TRBV7-6,TGTGCCAGCAGCTTGGAGGGGACCTATGGCTACACCTTC,CASSLEGTYGYTF
few,TRBJ2-4,-,TRBV5-6,TGTGCCAGCAGCTTGGGGCCCACAATTCAGTACTTC,CASSLGPTIQYF
-,TRBJ2-1,-,TRBV9,TGTGCCAGCAGCGACCAGGGGAATGAGCAGTTCTTC,CASSDQGNEQFF
few,TRBJ1-1,TRBD1,TRBV6-2/TRBV6-3,TGTGCCAGCAACGGGGACAGGGATCAACGCGGTGAAGCTTTCTTT,CASNGDRDQRGEAFF
-,TRBJ2-7,TRBD2,TRBV27,TGTGCCAGCTCTACCTTGACTAGCGGGGGAACCTACGAGCAGTACTTC,CASSTLTSGGTYEQYF
-,TRBJ2-3,-,TRBV12-3/TRBV12-4,TGTGCCAGCACCTCAGGAGGGACAGATACGCAGTATTTT,CASTSGGTDTQYF
few,TRBJ2-3,-,TRBV4-3,TGCGCCAGCAGCCAAGACCGTATCGGCAGACGCACAGATACGCAGTATTTT,CASSQDRIGRRTDTQYF
few,TRBJ1-1,-,TRBV10-3,TGTGCCATCATGGCAGGGAACACTGAAGCTTTCTTT,CAIMAGNTEAFF
-,TRBJ1-4,-,TRBV9,TGTGCCAGCAGCAAACGGAGTGATAATGAAAAACTGTTTTTT,CASSKRSDNEKLFF
-,TRBJ2-1,-,TRBV27,TGTGCCAGCCTTGGGGGCCAGAGCTCCTACAATGAGCAGTTCTTC,CASLGGQSSYNEQFF
-,TRBJ1-1,-,TRBV29-1,TGCAGCGTCGTCACAGGGTCGAACACTGAAGCTTTCTTT,CSVVTGSNTEAFF
-,TRBJ2-3,-,TRBV27,TGTGCCAGCAGTTTGCTAATTCGATCTAAGAGTTCCACAGATACGCAGTATTTT,CASSLLIRSKSSTDTQYF
few,TRBJ2-1,-,TRBV19,TGTGCCAGTAGTATTTTAGGGGTTTCCTACAATGAGCAGTTCTTC,CASSILGVSYNEQFF
many,TRBJ2-2,-,TRBV7-2,TGTGCCAGCAGCTTCCCCGGGGAGCTGTTTTTT,CASSFPGELFF
few,TRBJ2-5,-,TRBV20-1,TGCAGTGCTAGCCCAGGGGTCCAAGAGACCCAGTACTTC,CSASPGVQETQYF
-,TRBJ1-2,TRBD1,TRBV29-1,TGCAGCGTGGGACAGGGATATGGCTACACCTTC,CSVGQGYGYTF
many,TRBJ2-3,-,TRBV6-2/TRBV6-3,TGTGCCAGCAGTTACCGTCCGACGGTAGATACGCAGTATTTT,CASSYRPTVDTQYF
-,TRBJ1-1,-,TRBV6-1,TGTGCCAGCAGACCGCCCCAGGGGCTAAACACTGAAGCTTTCTTT,CASRPPQGLNTEAFF
few,TRBJ1-4,TRBD1,TRBV12-3/TRBV12-4,TGTGCCAGCAGTGGGGACAGGGGGTGGCTGTTTTTT,CASSGDRGWLFF
few,TRBJ1-1,-,TRBV27,TGTGCCAGCAGTTCCTTGGCAGCTGAAGCTTTCTTT,CASSSLAAEAFF
few,TRBJ2-7,TRBD1,TRBV11-2,TGTGCCAGCAGCCAACCCGGGGGGACAGGGGAATACGAGCAGTACTTC,CASSQPGGTGEYEQYF
many,TRBJ2-1,TRBD2,TRBV20-1,TGCAGTGCTAGTTCCCTCGGGACTAGGGGCAATGAGCAGTTCTTC,CSASSLGTRGNEQFF
-,TRBJ2-1,-,TRBV3-1,TGTGCCAGCACCAAGCAGGTAGCGTGGGGGCCTGGTAGTGAGCAGTTCTTC,CASTKQVAWGPGSEQFF
many,TRBJ2-1,TRBD2,TRBV2,TGTGCCAGCAGTCACTCTAGGACTAGCGAGACCTACAATGAGCAGTTCTTC,CASSHSRTSETYNEQFF
few,TRBJ2-3,-,TRBV20-1,TGCAGTGCTAGAGGTATAACGTACACAGATACGCAGTATTTT,CSARGITYTDTQYF
many,TRBJ1-6,-,TRBV11-2,TGTGCCAGCAGCTTAGAATACATTAATTCACCCCTCCACTTT,CASSLEYINSPLHF
few,TRBJ2-1,-,TRBV29-1,TGCAGCGTTGAAGATCCCAGTAGGGTAGGGGACAATGAGCAGTTCTTC,CSVEDPSRVGDNEQFF
many,TRBJ2-7,-,TRBV5-1,TGCGCCAGCAGCTTTATCCCACGAGGGATCCCCTACGAGCAGTACTTC,CASSFIPRGIPYEQYF
-,TRBJ2-7,TRBD1,TRBV12-3/TRBV12-4,TGTGCCAGCAGTCCGACAGGGATTGACGAGCAGTACTTC,CASSPTGIDEQYF
few,TRBJ2-7,-,TRBV6-2/TRBV6-3,TGTGCCAGCGGCGCAAGCGAGCAGTACTTC,CASGASEQYF
few,TRBJ2-7,TRBD2,TRBV20-1,TGCAGTGCTAGAGATAGGCTAGCGGTGACCTACGAGCAGTACTTC,CSARDRLAVTYEQYF
-,TRBJ1-5,TRBD1,TRBV4-2,TGTGCCAGCAGCCTACAAGACTTCTCCGGACAGGGGTTTCAGCCCCAGCATTTT,CASSLQDFSGQGFQPQHF
many,TRBJ2-1,-,TRBV29-1,TGCAGCGCTCCCGGGACGACCTCCTACAATGAGCAGTTCTTC,CSAPGTTSYNEQFF
-,TRBJ1-2,TRBD1,TRBV6-1,TGTGCCAGCGGCCGGGACAGGGATGGCTACACCTTC,CASGRDRDGYTF
few,TRBJ2-3,TRBD2,TRBV5-1,TGCGCCAGCAGCTCGCACCGGGACATAACTAGCGGGACAACAGATACGCAGTATTTT,CASSSHRDITSGTTDTQYF
few,TRBJ2-2,-,TRBV15,TGTGCCACCAGTTTGAATGCTCGCGGGGAGCTGTTTTTT,CATSLNARGELFF